The clone carrying this TCR beta chain was counted a few times. The data originate from a study of blood T cells in healthy people across ages. A second PCR of 7 to 11 cycles used a sample-barcoded 5' primer and a J-beta primer mix. One entry per CDR3 protein, called by TCRdb with MiXCR from the 5' RACE reads. The repertoire has about 680,000 distinct CDR3 sequences, more than 40% of them found once; the top ten carry 30% to 35%. A minimum of 5 micrograms of total RNA was extracted per sample. Germline CDR1 reads LGHNA; CDR2 reads YSLEER. V lost 2 bases and J 5 bases, leaving 8 bases between the germline ends. The CDR3 extends over 13 amino acids.

The J gene is TRBJ2-3, the V gene TRBV4-3, with D unresolved. Sequenced material: blood. This receptor was taken from a woman in her sixties or seventies in good health. CDR3 DNA sequence: TGCGCCAGCAGCCAACGTTTTCTAGATACGCAGTATTTT. Encoded protein: CASSQRFLDTQYF.